A single sample gave rise to the 20 T cell receptor beta chains below, sequenced in a study of T-cell reconstitution after alpha-beta-depleted transplantation in children. Unique molecular identifiers featured in how the TCRbeta library was prepared. TCRdb re-called the PCR reads through MiXCR, storing one row per CDR3 protein. This repertoire shows about 600,000 distinct CDR3 sequences, over 9.5% found once; its top ten account for around 4%. Source: PBMCs from the stem cell graft donor, taken from the stem cell graft. The receptor source for this set is a human donor who donated a stem cell graft to a child with acute myeloid leukemia.

This clonotype showed up just a few times. The rearrangement links TRBV5-1 to TRBJ2-3; D call uncertain. V was clipped by 4 bases and J by 0 bases, with 24 bases between them. CDR1 is SGHRS and CDR2 is YFSETQ in the germline V gene. CDR3 size: 19 residues. CDR3 coding DNA: TGCGCCAGCAGCCGGATCGCGCCAGTGGACGTCCCTAGCACAGATACGCAGTATTTT. As protein: CASSRIAPVDVPSTDTQYF.

This clonotype was counted at least ten times. V is TRBV7-2 and J is TRBJ1-5, with no clear D. Germline CDR1 reads SGHTA; CDR2 reads FQGNSA. Trimming pared 0 bases from V and 4 bases from J, leaving 4 bases between. This CDR3 contains 13 residues. The CDR3 DNA reads TGTGCCAGCAGCTTAGCAGAAAATCAGCCCCAGCATTTT. Its translation: CASSLAENQPQHF. The full variable domain, in which reference TRBV7-2 and TRBJ1-5 provide the parts outside the CDR3, is GAGVSQSPSNKVTEKGKDVELRCDPISGHTALYWYRQSLGQGLEFLIYFQGNSAPDKSGLPSDRFSAERTGGSVSTLTIQRTQQEDSAVYLCASSLAENQPQHFGDGTRLSIL.

The V call is TRBV2, the J call TRBJ2-1; D might be TRBD1 or TRBD2, each matching 5 bases. The CDR3 totals 12 residues. CDR1 SNHLY and CDR2 FYNNEI come from the germline V gene. V was trimmed by 6 bases and J by 10 bases, leaving 13 bases between them. The CDR3 sequence is CASRGVSLEQFF. The DNA for the CDR3 is TGTGCCAGCAGGGGGGTGAGCCTCGAGCAGTTCTTC. Looking up the rest from reference TRBV2 and TRBJ2-1 gives the full variable domain: EPEVTQTPSHQVTQMGQEVILRCVPISNHLYFYWYRQILGQKVEFLVSFYNNEISEKSEIFDDQFSVERPDGSNFTLKIRSTKLEDSAMYFCASRGVSLEQFFGPGTRLTVL.

The chain has TRBV4-3 and TRBJ2-1; 8 bases map to TRBD2. CDR3 length: 17 residues. V gave up 0 bases and J gave up 0 bases; unmatched junction bases: 4. The V gene's germline CDR1 is LGHNA and CDR2 YSLEER. CDR3: CASSQDPSGSSYNEQFF. Written as DNA, the CDR3 is TGCGCCAGCAGCCAAGATCCCAGCGGGAGCTCCTACAATGAGCAGTTCTTC.

This clonotype occurred a few times. The chain joins TRBV27 to TRBJ2-1, with TRBD1 matching over 7 bases. V lost 3 bases to trimming and J lost 3 bases; unmatched junction nucleotides: 5. Germline CDR1 MNHEY, CDR2 SMNVEV (reference sequence). This CDR3 spans 15 amino acids. CDR3 loop: CASSFSGGGYNEQFF. The CDR3 nucleotides are TGTGCCAGCAGTTTCTCAGGGGGTGGCTACAATGAGCAGTTCTTC.

The chain couples TRBV29-1 to TRBJ1-2, with D perhaps matching TRBD1 (5 bases). The V end lost 4 bases, the J end lost 0 bases, and 12 bases lay between the germline ends. CDR1 is SQVTM and CDR2 is ANQGSEA in the germline V gene. The CDR3 has 14 residues. CDR3 protein: CSVVSGLANYGYTF. The CDR3 DNA is TGCAGCGTTGTATCAGGGTTAGCTAACTATGGCTACACCTTC.

This clonotype was counted between two and nine times. This sequence joins TRBV20-1 and TRBJ1-6; no firm D call. The CDR3 is 15 amino acids. Deletions cut 6 bases from V and 7 bases from J, with 19 bases between. Germline lookup yields CDR1 DFQATT and CDR2 SNEGSKA (reference sequence). This CDR3 reads CSAAPDPGRNSPLHF. The CDR3, as DNA: TGCAGTGCCGCCCCTGATCCAGGACGAAATTCACCCCTCCACTTT.

The genes are TRBV6-2 or TRBV6-3 and TRBJ1-2; D not certain. Germline V gives CDR1 MNHEY, CDR2 SVGEGT. V dropped 6 bases and J dropped 4 bases, with 12 bases sitting between them. The length of the CDR3 is 13 residues. CDR3: CASRLSAVYGYTF. In DNA form, the CDR3 reads TGTGCCAGCAGGCTCTCGGCAGTCTATGGCTACACCTTC.

In its sample, this clonotype was seen a few times. This CDR3 fails to terminate in the conserved phenylalanine or tryptophan, so it likely reflects a read error. The chain has TRBV20-1 and TRBJ2-1, with TRBD1 as a possible D gene (6 bases). Germline CDR1 DFQATT, CDR2 SNEGSKA (reference sequence). V was pared by 5 bases and J by 9 bases, with 14 bases between. CDR3 length: 12 amino acids. The CDR3 DNA follows: TGCAGTGCTCCCGGGACACGTAGTGAGCAGTTCCTC. This translates into CSAPGTRSEQFL.

This clonotype came up many times. The V call is TRBV20-1, the J call TRBJ1-2, with D unclear. Germline V gene sequence: CDR1 DFQATT, CDR2 SNEGSKA (reference sequence). The CDR3 covers 12 residues. V was cut by 0 bases and J by 1 base, with 3 bases left in between. The CDR3 bases are TGCAGTGCTAGAGACAATAACTATGGCTACACCTTC. Translation: CSARDNNYGYTF.

The chain carries TRBV6-2 or TRBV6-3 and TRBJ1-1, with 8 bases identical to TRBD1. The CDR3 has 12 residues. CDR1 MNHEY and CDR2 SVGEGT come from the germline V gene. Trimming at V came to 11 bases and at J to 3 bases, leaving 5 bases not matched to a gene. As DNA, the CDR3 is TGTGCCTGGACAGGGTCGGACACTGAAGCTTTCTTT. Translated: CAWTGSDTEAFF.

This chain's CDR3 is CASSYSGTPGEQYF. The CDR3 DNA sequence: TGTGCCAGCAGTTACTCGGGGACCCCGGGCGAGCAGTACTTC. The chain combines TRBV6-5 with TRBJ2-7; perhaps D is TRBD1 or TRBD2 (5 bases each). The V and J ends lost 0 bases and 6 bases respectively, with 12 bases between them. The CDR3 contains 14 residues. Germline assignment: CDR1 MNHEY and CDR2 SVGAGI.

The chain employs TRBV9 and TRBJ2-1; 9 nucleotides align to TRBD2. Trimming took 0 bases from V and 3 from J; bases not matched to a gene: 10. CDR1 is SGDLS, CDR2 YYNGEE, per germline. The CDR3 is made up of 18 amino acids. The CDR3 nucleotides are TGTGCCAGCAGCGTAGGATCGACTAGCGGACAATTCTACAATGAGCAGTTCTTC. Translating it yields CASSVGSTSGQFYNEQFF.

CDR3 protein: CASSPEGVAGVVNEQFF. The CDR3 nucleotides are TGTGCCAGCAGCCCAGAGGGGGTAGCGGGAGTTGTCAATGAGCAGTTCTTC. The chain is built from TRBV3-1 and TRBJ2-1, with 9 bases lining up with TRBD2. After removal of 4 bases from V and 6 bases from J, the junction contained 13 bases not matched to a gene. The germline V gene encodes CDR1 LGHDT and CDR2 YNNKEL (reference sequence). The CDR3 sequence is 17 residues long.

In its sample, this clonotype was seen a few times. The J gene is TRBJ1-5, the V gene TRBV9; 7 positions match TRBD1. Germline CDR1 reads SGDLS; CDR2 reads YYNGEE. This CDR3 is built from 14 residues. V was clipped by 5 bases and J by 5 bases; unmatched bases: 7. CDR3 sequence: CASSYTGADQPQHF. Written as DNA, the CDR3 is TGTGCCAGCAGTTATACAGGGGCCGATCAGCCCCAGCATTTT.

In its sample, this clonotype was seen many times. The gene calls are TRBV20-1 and TRBJ2-5, with no clear D. V lost 1 base to trimming and J lost 7 bases, with 16 bases between them. CDR3 length equals 14 residues. Germline V CDR1 and CDR2: DFQATT, SNEGSKA (reference sequence). DNA of the CDR3: TGCAGTGCTAGAGTCTTATCCCGGCCCGGGACCCAGTACTTC. Its translation: CSARVLSRPGTQYF.

Many counts were recorded for this clonotype. V usage is TRBV20-1 and J usage is TRBJ2-5; TRBD2 is a possible D gene (6 bases). The germline CDR1 and CDR2 sequences are DFQATT and SNEGSKA (reference sequence). Between the trimmed V and J ends, which lost 0 bases and 3 bases, there was a span of 8 bases. The CDR3 is made up of 13 amino acids. The CDR3 nucleotides are TGCAGTGCTAGAGAGGGCGGGAAAGAGACCCAGTACTTC. Translating it yields CSAREGGKETQYF.

J is TRBJ2-7 and V is TRBV7-9; D gene uncertain. V was cut by 2 bases and J by 2 bases, with 10 bases left in between. The CDR3 length is 14 residues. Germline CDR1 reads SEHNR; CDR2 reads FQNEAQ (reference sequence). This CDR3 is CASSLTSPTYEQYF. CDR3 nucleotide sequence: TGTGCCAGCAGCTTAACCAGCCCCACCTACGAGCAGTACTTC. Full variable domain (rest looked up from reference TRBV7-9 and TRBJ2-7): DTGVSQNPRHKITKRGQNVTFRCDPISEHNRLYWYRQTLGQGPEFLTYFQNEAQLEKSRLLSDRFSAERPKGSFSTLEIQRTEQGDSAMYLCASSLTSPTYEQYFGPGTRLTVT.

There are a few counts of this clonotype. V gene TRBV12-3 or TRBV12-4 combines with J gene TRBJ2-7, with TRBD2 matching over 14 bases. The CDR3 has 18 residues. J was trimmed by 1 base and V by 5 bases; bases with no gene match: 10. Here the CDR3 reads CASSGPGLAGVGSYEQYF. CDR3 in DNA: TGTGCCAGCAGTGGACCGGGACTAGCGGGAGTAGGGTCCTACGAGCAGTACTTC.

This clonotype was observed a handful of times. The J gene is TRBJ2-2, the V gene TRBV7-8; D uncertain. Germline V gene lookup returns CDR1 SGHVS and CDR2 FQNEAQ. V lost 1 base and J 0 bases, leaving 9 bases between the germline ends. This CDR3 has 16 amino acids. The CDR3 loop reads CASSLVPNPNTGELFF. Written as DNA, the CDR3 is TGTGCCAGCAGCTTAGTCCCTAACCCGAACACCGGGGAGCTGTTTTTT.